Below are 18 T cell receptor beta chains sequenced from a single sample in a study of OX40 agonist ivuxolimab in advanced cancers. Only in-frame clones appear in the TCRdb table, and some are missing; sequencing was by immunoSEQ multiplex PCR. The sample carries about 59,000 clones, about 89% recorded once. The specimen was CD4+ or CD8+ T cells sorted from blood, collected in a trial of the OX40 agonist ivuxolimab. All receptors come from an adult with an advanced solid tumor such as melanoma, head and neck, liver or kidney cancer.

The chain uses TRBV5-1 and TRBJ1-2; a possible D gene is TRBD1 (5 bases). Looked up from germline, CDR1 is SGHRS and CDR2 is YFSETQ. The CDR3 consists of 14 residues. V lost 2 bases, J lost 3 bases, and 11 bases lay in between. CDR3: CASSFQGGDYGYTF. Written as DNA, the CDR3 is TGCGCCAGCAGCTTCCAGGGAGGGGACTATGGCTACACCTTC.

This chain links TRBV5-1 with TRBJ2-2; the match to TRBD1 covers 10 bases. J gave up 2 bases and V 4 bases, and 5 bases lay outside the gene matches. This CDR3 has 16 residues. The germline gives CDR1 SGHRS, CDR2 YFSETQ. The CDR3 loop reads CASSPRTGGNTGELFF. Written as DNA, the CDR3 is TGCGCCAGCAGCCCTAGGACAGGGGGAAACACCGGGGAGCTGTTTTTT. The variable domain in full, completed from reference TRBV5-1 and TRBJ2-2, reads KAGVTQTPRYLIKTRGQQVTLSCSPISGHRSVSWYQQTPGQGLQFLFEYFSETQRNKGNFPGRFSGRQFSNSRSEMNVSTLELGDSALYLCASSPRTGGNTGELFFGEGSRLTVL.

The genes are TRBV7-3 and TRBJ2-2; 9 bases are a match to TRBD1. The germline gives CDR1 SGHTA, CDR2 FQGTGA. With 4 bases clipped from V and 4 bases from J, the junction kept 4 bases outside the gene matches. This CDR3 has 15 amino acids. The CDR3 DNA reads TGTGCCAGCAGCTCCACAGGGGGCGTCACCGGGGAGCTGTTTTTT. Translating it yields CASSSTGGVTGELFF. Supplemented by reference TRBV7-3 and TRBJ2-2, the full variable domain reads GAGVSQTPSNKVTEKGKYVELRCDPISGHTALYWYRQSLGQGPEFLIYFQGTGAADDSGLPNDRFFAVRPEGSVSTLKIQRTERGDSAVYLCASSSTGGVTGELFFGEGSRLTVL.

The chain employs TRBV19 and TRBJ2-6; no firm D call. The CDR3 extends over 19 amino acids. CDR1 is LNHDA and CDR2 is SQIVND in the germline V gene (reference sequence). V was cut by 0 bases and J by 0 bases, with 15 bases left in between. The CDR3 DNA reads TGTGCCAGTAGTATAGATTTTTGGCAGGCCATCTCTGGGGCCAACGTCCTGACTTTC. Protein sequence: CASSIDFWQAISGANVLTF.

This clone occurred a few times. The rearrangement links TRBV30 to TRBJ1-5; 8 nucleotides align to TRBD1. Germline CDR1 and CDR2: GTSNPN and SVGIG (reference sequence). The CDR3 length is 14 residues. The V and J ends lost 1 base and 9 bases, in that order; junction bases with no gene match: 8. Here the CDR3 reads CAWSATGGMRPQHF. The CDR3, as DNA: TGTGCCTGGAGTGCAACAGGGGGAATGAGGCCCCAGCATTTT.

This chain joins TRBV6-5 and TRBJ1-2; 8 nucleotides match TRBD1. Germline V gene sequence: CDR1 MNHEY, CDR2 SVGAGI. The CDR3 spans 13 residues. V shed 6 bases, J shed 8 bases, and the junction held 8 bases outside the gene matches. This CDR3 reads CASSQWTGLGYTF. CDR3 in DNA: TGTGCCAGCAGCCAGTGGACAGGGTTAGGCTACACCTTC.

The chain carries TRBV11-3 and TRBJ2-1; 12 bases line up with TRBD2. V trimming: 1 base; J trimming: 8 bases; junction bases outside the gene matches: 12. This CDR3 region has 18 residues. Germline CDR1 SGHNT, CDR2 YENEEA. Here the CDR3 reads CASSLAGVGTSGYDEQFF. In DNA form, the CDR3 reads TGTGCCAGCAGCTTAGCGGGGGTCGGGACTAGCGGGTACGATGAGCAGTTCTTC. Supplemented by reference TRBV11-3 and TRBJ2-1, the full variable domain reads EAGVVQSPRYKIIEKKQPVAFWCNPISGHNTLYWYLQNLGQGPELLIRYENEEAVDDSQLPKDRFSAERLKGVDSTLKIQPAELGDSAVYLCASSLAGVGTSGYDEQFFGPGTRLTVL.

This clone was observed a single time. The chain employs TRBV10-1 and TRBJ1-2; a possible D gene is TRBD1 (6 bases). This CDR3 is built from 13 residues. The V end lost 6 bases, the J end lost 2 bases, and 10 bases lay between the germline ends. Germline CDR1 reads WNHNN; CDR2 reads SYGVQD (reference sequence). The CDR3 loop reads CASSSGENYGYTF. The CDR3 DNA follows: TGCGCCAGCAGCTCAGGGGAGAACTATGGCTACACCTTC.

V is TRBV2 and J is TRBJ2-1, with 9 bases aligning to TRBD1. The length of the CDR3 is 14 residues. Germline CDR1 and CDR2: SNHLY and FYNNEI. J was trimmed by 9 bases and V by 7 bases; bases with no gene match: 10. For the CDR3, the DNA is TGTGCCAGCATGAGGGACAGGGTGAGTGGTGAGCAGTTCTTC. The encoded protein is CASMRDRVSGEQFF.

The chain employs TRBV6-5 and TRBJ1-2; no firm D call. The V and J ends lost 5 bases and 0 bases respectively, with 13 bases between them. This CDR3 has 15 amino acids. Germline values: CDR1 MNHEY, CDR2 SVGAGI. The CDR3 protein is CASSPGGASNYGYTF. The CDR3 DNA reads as TGTGCCAGCAGTCCGGGAGGAGCCTCTAACTATGGCTACACCTTC.

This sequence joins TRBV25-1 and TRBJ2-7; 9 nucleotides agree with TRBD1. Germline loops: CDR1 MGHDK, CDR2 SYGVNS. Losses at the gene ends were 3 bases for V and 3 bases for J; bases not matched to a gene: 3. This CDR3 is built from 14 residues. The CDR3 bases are TGTGCCAGCAGTGACTCGGGACAGGGCTACGAGCAGTACTTC. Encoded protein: CASSDSGQGYEQYF.

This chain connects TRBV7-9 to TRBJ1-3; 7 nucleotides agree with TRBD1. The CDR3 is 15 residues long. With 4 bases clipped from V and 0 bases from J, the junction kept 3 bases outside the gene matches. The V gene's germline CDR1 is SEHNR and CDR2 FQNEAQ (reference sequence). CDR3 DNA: TGTGCCAGCAGCTCTGGGACAGCCTCTGGAAACACCATATATTTT. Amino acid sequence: CASSSGTASGNTIYF.

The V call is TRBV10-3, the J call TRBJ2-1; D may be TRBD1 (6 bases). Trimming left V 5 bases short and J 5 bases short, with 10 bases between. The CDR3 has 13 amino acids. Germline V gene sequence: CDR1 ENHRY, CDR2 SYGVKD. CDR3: CAISRDINNEQFF. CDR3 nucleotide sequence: TGTGCCATCAGTCGGGACATCAACAATGAGCAGTTCTTC.

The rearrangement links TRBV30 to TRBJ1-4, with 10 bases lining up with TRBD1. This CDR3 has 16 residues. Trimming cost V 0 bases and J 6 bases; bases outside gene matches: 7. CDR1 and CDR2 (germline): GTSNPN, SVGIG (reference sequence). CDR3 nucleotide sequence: TGTGCCTGGAGTGTACTAGAGGGACAGGGGTATGAAAAACTGTTTTTT. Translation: CAWSVLEGQGYEKLFF.

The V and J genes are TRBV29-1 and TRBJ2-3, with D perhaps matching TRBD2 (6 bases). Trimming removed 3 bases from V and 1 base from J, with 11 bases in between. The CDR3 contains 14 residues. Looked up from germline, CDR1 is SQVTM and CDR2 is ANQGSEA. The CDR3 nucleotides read TGCAGCGTTGATGAGGGCGGGGGCACAGATACGCAGTATTTT. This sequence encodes CSVDEGGGTDTQYF.

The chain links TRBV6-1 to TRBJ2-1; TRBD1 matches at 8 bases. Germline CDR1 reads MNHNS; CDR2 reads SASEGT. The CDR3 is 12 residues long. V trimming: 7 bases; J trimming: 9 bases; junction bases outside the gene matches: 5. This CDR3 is CASMRQGIEQFF. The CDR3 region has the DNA TGTGCCAGCATGAGACAGGGGATTGAGCAGTTCTTC.

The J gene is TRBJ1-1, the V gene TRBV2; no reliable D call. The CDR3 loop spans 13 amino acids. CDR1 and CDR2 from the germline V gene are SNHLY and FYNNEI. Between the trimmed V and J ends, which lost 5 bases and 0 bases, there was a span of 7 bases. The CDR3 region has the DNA TGTGCCAGCAGTAACACAGTGAACACTGAAGCTTTCTTT. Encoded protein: CASSNTVNTEAFF. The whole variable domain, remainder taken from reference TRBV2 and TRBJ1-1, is EPEVTQTPSHQVTQMGQEVILRCVPISNHLYFYWYRQILGQKVEFLVSFYNNEISEKSEIFDDQFSVERPDGSNFTLKIRSTKLEDSAMYFCASSNTVNTEAFFGQGTRLTVV.

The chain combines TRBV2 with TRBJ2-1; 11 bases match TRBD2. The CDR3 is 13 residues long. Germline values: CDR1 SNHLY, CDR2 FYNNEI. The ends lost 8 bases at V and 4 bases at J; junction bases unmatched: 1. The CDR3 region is CASGTSGYNEQFF. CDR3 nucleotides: TGTGCCAGCGGGACTAGCGGTTACAATGAGCAGTTCTTC.